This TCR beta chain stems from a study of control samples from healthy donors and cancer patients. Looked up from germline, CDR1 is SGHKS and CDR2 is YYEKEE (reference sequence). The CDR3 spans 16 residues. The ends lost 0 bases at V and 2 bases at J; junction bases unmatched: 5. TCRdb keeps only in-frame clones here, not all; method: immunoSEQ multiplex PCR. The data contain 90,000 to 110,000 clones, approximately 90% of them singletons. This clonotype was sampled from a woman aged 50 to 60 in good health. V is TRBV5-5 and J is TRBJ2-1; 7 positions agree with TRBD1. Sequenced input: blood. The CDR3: CASSLAGQWTYNEQFF. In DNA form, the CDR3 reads TGTGCCAGCAGCTTGGCGGGACAGTGGACCTACAATGAGCAGTTCTTC. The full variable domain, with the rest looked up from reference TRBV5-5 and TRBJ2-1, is DAGVTQSPTHLIKTRGQQVTLRCSPISGHKSVSWYQQVLGQGPQFIFQYYEKEERGRGNFPDRFSARQFPNYSSELNVNALLLGDSALYLCASSLAGQWTYNEQFFGPGTRLTVL.